These 20 T cell receptor beta chains originate from one sample sequenced in a study of lymphopenia after photon versus proton radiotherapy. Repertoires were generated with immunoSEQ multiplex PCR, while TCRdb's copy carries only in-frame clones and drops some. The sample lists roughly 42,000 clones, approximately 85% occurring once. The sequencing here drew on peripheral blood, taken from a patient treated with photon-based radiotherapy. These receptors all come from a man aged 35-49 years with gastric cancer.

The V gene is TRBV19, the J gene TRBJ1-2, with D unresolved. There are 17 residues in the CDR3. Trimming cost V 1 base and J 0 bases, with 15 bases left between them. Germline V CDR1 and CDR2: LNHDA, SQIVND (reference sequence). The CDR3 region has the DNA TGTGCCAGTAGTATAGGTCGGACGGGAAGAGCTAACTATGGCTACACCTTC. Its protein is CASSIGRTGRANYGYTF.

The chain is built from TRBV7-9 and TRBJ1-3; D is undetermined. The germline CDR1 and CDR2 sequences are SEHNR and FQNEAQ (reference sequence). V was pared by 10 bases and J by 4 bases, with 20 bases between. The length of the CDR3 is 15 residues. CDR3 region: CATDGGIRPGNTIYF. In DNA form, the CDR3 reads TGTGCCACCGACGGAGGTATTCGGCCCGGAAACACCATATATTTT.

The J gene is TRBJ1-4, the V gene TRBV30, with TRBD1 identical over 8 bases. With V trimmed by 2 bases and J by 8 bases, 1 base remained unmatched. The germline V gene encodes CDR1 GTSNPN and CDR2 SVGIG (reference sequence). This CDR3 spans 12 amino acids. The CDR3 DNA is TGTGCCTGGAGTCGACAGGGGGAAAAACTGTTTTTT. Translated, it gives CAWSRQGEKLFF.

This chain links TRBV20-1 with TRBJ2-5; no reliable D call. Looked up from germline, CDR1 is DFQATT and CDR2 is SNEGSKA (reference sequence). Trimming removed 3 bases at V and 5 bases at J, with 7 bases between. CDR3 length equals 11 residues. This CDR3 is CSAREIETQYF. In DNA form, the CDR3 reads TGCAGTGCTAGGGAGATTGAGACCCAGTACTTC.

This sequence joins TRBV2 and TRBJ1-5; TRBD1 aligns across 8 bases. The CDR3 has 13 residues. The trim removed 7 bases at V and 6 bases at J, leaving 5 bases unmatched. Germline CDR1 and CDR2: SNHLY and FYNNEI. The CDR3 sequence is CASKGQGGQPQHF. The DNA for the CDR3 is TGTGCCAGCAAAGGACAGGGAGGTCAGCCCCAGCATTTT.

CDR3 loop: CASSLGTGANTGELFF. CDR3 nucleotide sequence: TGTGCCAGCAGCTTGGGGACAGGAGCGAACACCGGGGAGCTGTTTTTT. This chain links TRBV5-4 with TRBJ2-2, with 7 bases lining up with TRBD1. Germline lookup yields CDR1 SGHNT and CDR2 YYREEE (reference sequence). The junction had 2 bases not matched to a gene; V was cut back by 0 bases and J by 0 bases. The CDR3 length is 16 residues.

J is TRBJ1-1 and V is TRBV10-3; D gene unclear. Germline V gene sequence: CDR1 ENHRY, CDR2 SYGVKD. The CDR3 extends over 14 amino acids. V gave up 6 bases and J gave up 2 bases, with 13 bases separating them. The CDR3 nucleotides read TGTGCCATCAGCGGAGCACAGCCTAACACTGAAGCTTTCTTT. Translated, it gives CAISGAQPNTEAFF.

The CDR3 sequence: CASSPPLQGLKRPPLHF. The CDR3 DNA sequence: TGTGCCAGCTCACCACCCCTACAGGGGCTTAAAAGGCCACCCCTCCACTTT. The V gene is TRBV18, the J gene TRBJ1-6; 7 bases match TRBD1. Germline CDR1 KGHSH, CDR2 LQKENI. CDR3 size: 17 residues. V lost 0 bases to trimming and J lost 11 bases; unmatched junction nucleotides: 13.

The gene calls are TRBV27 and TRBJ2-5; a weak D match, TRBD2 (6 bases). This CDR3 comprises 14 residues. Germline assignment: CDR1 MNHEY and CDR2 SMNVEV (reference sequence). The ends were cut back, 5 bases at V and 3 bases at J, with 13 bases in the middle. This CDR3 is CASSETGRKETQYF. The CDR3 DNA reads as TGTGCCAGCAGTGAAACCGGGAGAAAAGAGACCCAGTACTTC.

This chain connects TRBV5-1 to TRBJ1-5; TRBD1 aligns across 7 bases. Trimming removed 3 bases from V and 8 bases from J; junction bases left unmatched: 11. The CDR3 consists of 15 residues. Germline assignment: CDR1 SGHRS and CDR2 YFSETQ. CDR3 sequence: CASSWTTGAGEPQHF. CDR3 DNA sequence: TGCGCCAGCAGCTGGACAACAGGGGCAGGAGAGCCCCAGCATTTT.

The genes are TRBV6-1 and TRBJ2-7; D is undetermined. CDR3 length equals 11 residues. V was pared by 6 bases and J by 2 bases, with 5 bases between. Germline CDR1 is MNHNS and CDR2 is SASEGT. The CDR3 sequence is CASSPAYEQYF. The CDR3 DNA reads as TGTGCCAGCAGCCCCGCCTACGAGCAGTACTTC.

This clone has more than one count but fewer than ten. In DNA form, the CDR3 reads TGTGCCGTCGGACAAGGAGCCAATTCACCCCTCCACTTT. Translated, it gives CAVGQGANSPLHF. The V call is TRBV6-6, the J call TRBJ1-6; possibly TRBD1 for D (5 bases). The germline CDR1 and CDR2 sequences are MNHNY and SVGAGI (reference sequence). Trimming took off 11 bases at V and 7 bases at J, with 15 bases between the two ends. This CDR3 is built from 13 residues.

The chain joins TRBV7-2 to TRBJ1-5, with a tentative D call TRBD1 (6 bases). Germline V gene data show CDR1 as SGHTA and CDR2 as FQGNSA. Trimming took off 5 bases at V and 6 bases at J, with 17 bases between the two ends. The CDR3 runs 15 residues. This chain's CDR3 is CASSLGGAWGQPQHF. The CDR3 DNA follows: TGTGCCAGCAGCCTAGGGGGGGCCTGGGGTCAGCCCCAGCATTTT. Full variable domain (missing parts from reference TRBV7-2 and TRBJ1-5): GAGVSQSPSNKVTEKGKDVELRCDPISGHTALYWYRQSLGQGLEFLIYFQGNSAPDKSGLPSDRFSAERTGGSVSTLTIQRTQQEDSAVYLCASSLGGAWGQPQHFGDGTRLSIL.

CDR3 DNA sequence: TGTGCCAGCAGGACGGGACAGATCGCCTACGAGCAGTACTTC. This translates into CASRTGQIAYEQYF. The chain carries TRBV6-1 and TRBJ2-7; 7 nucleotides align to TRBD1. There are 14 residues in the CDR3. Unmatched junction bases numbered 7, after V lost 6 bases and J lost 2 bases. Germline CDR1 MNHNS, CDR2 SASEGT.

The chain has TRBV15 and TRBJ1-5, with D tentatively TRBD1 (5 bases). The CDR3 is made up of 16 amino acids. V lost 8 bases, J lost 7 bases, and 24 bases lay in between. CDR1 and CDR2 (germline): LNHNV, YYDKDF (reference sequence). CDR3 loop: CATSVIGGLRLQPQHF. The CDR3 DNA is TGTGCCACCTCCGTGATTGGGGGTCTCAGGCTGCAGCCCCAGCATTTT.

This chain links TRBV5-4 with TRBJ1-3; D possibly corresponds to TRBD1 (5 bases). The V gene's germline CDR1 is SGHNT and CDR2 YYREEE (reference sequence). Trimming took 0 bases from V and 4 from J, leaving 14 bases between them. CDR3 length: 16 residues. The CDR3 bases are TGTGCCAGCAGCTTGGTGGGCAGGGAGAAAGGAAACACCATATATTTT. The encoded protein is CASSLVGREKGNTIYF.

This clone was detected a few times. This chain connects TRBV9 to TRBJ2-1, with 8 bases aligning to TRBD2. Germline V gene sequence: CDR1 SGDLS, CDR2 YYNGEE. The CDR3 has 16 amino acids. V lost 4 bases and J lost 2; bases outside the gene matches: 8. The CDR3 DNA sequence: TGTGCCAGCAGCCCCGGGGGGGACGGAGCCTACAATGAGCAGTTCTTC. Translated, it gives CASSPGGDGAYNEQFF.

V is TRBV10-3 and J is TRBJ2-5, with no clear D. The germline V and J ends were trimmed by 4 bases and 5 bases, with 11 bases remaining between them. CDR3 length: 13 amino acids. Germline values: CDR1 ENHRY, CDR2 SYGVKD. The CDR3 here is CAISVPSRETQYF. The DNA for the CDR3 is TGTGCCATCAGTGTTCCTTCCAGGGAGACCCAGTACTTC.

In its sample, this clone was seen a few times. The chain employs TRBV7-2 and TRBJ1-1; no definite D call. V was trimmed by 1 base and J by 4 bases, leaving 10 bases between them. This CDR3 region has 14 residues. In germline, CDR1 is SGHTA, CDR2 FQGNSA. The CDR3 loop reads CASSLGLGTTEAFF. The CDR3, as DNA: TGTGCCAGCAGCTTAGGTCTGGGTACCACTGAAGCTTTCTTT.

This rearrangement joins TRBV11-1 to TRBJ2-7; 7 bases line up with TRBD2. CDR3 length: 17 residues. Germline V lookup: CDR1 SGHAT, CDR2 FQDESV (reference sequence). V gave up 5 bases and J gave up 3 bases; unmatched junction bases: 16. CDR3 nucleotides: TGTGCCAGCAGCCCACCATCCGGACTAGTTCCTTTCTACGAGCAGTACTTC. This gives the protein CASSPPSGLVPFYEQYF.